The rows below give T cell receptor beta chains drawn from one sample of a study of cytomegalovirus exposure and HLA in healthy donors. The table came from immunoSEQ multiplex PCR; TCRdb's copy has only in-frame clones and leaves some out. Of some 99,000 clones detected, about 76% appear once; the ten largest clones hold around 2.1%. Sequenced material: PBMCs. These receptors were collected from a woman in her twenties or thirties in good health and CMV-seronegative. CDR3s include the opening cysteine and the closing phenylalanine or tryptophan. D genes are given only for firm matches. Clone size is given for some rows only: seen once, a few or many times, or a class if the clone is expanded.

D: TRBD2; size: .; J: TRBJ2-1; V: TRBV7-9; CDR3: CASSHSGIPPYNEQFF; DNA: TGTGCCAGCAGCCATAGCGGGATACCCCCCTACAATGAGCAGTTCTTC
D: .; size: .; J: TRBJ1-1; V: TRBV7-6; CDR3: CASSLPPDSQGEAFF; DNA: TGTGCCAGCAGCTTACCCCCGGACAGTCAGGGGGAAGCTTTCTTT
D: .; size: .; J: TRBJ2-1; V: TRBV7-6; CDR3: CASSSVGAGEQFF; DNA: TGTGCCAGCAGCTCTGTGGGGGCGGGTGAGCAGTTCTTC
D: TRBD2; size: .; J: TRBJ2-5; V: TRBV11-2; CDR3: CASSLGTSGSWETQYF; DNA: TGTGCCAGCAGCTTAGGGACTAGCGGGAGTTGGGAGACCCAGTACTTC
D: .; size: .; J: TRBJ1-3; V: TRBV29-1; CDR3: CSVVVSGNTIYF; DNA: TGCAGCGTTGTCGTCTCTGGAAACACCATATATTTT
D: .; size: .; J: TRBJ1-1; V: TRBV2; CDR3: CAILGGNTEAFF; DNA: TGTGCCATTTTGGGGGGGAACACTGAAGCTTTCTTT
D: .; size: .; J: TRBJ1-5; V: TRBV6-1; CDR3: CASSPNGHSNQPQHF; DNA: TGTGCCAGCAGCCCGAATGGCCATAGCAATCAGCCCCAGCATTTT
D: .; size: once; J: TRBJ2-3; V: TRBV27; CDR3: CASSMGTVRTDTQYF; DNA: TGTGCCAGCAGTATGGGGACTGTGAGAACAGATACGCAGTATTTT
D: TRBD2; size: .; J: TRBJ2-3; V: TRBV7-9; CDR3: CSSSVGAGTTTDTQYF; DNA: TGTTCCAGCAGTGTAGGGGCCGGGACTACAACAGATACGCAGTATTTT
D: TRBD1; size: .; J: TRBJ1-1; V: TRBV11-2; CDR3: CASSLSTGVYTEAFF; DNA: TGTGCCAGCAGCTTATCGACAGGGGTGTACACTGAAGCTTTCTTT
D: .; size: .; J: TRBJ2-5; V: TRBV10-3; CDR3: CAITPGIQETQYF; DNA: TGTGCCATCACCCCGGGGATCCAAGAGACCCAGTACTTC
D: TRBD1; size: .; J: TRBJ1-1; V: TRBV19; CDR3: CASSIRGQGGWGTEAFF; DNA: TGTGCCAGTAGTATCCGTGGACAGGGGGGTTGGGGCACTGAAGCTTTCTTT
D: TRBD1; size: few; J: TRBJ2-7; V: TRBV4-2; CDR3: CASSHSSAGTGFSYEQYF; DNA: TGTGCCAGCAGCCACAGCAGTGCCGGGACAGGTTTCTCCTACGAGCAGTACTTC
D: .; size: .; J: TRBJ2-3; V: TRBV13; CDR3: CASSSLSYTDTQYF; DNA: TGTGCCAGCAGCTCCTTATCCTATACAGATACGCAGTATTTT
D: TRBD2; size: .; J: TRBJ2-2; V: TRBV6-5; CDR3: CASSRLAEGTGELFF; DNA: TGTGCCAGCAGCCGACTAGCAGAGGGCACCGGGGAGCTGTTTTTT
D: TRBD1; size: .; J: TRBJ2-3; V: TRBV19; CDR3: CASSTRLRDRGWTDTQYF; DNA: TGTGCCAGTAGTACGAGACTTCGGGACAGGGGATGGACAGATACGCAGTATTTT
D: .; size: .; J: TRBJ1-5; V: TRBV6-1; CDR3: CASSEERSMPQHF; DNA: TGTGCCAGCAGTGAAGAGAGGAGTATGCCCCAGCATTTT
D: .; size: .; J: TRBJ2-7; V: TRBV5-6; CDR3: CASRTRRTARYEQYF; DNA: TGTGCCAGCAGAACGAGACGGACAGCTCGCTACGAGCAGTACTTC
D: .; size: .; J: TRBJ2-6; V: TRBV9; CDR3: CASSVVAGGGSGANVLTF; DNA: TGTGCCAGCAGCGTAGTTGCAGGTGGAGGATCTGGGGCCAACGTCCTGACTTTC
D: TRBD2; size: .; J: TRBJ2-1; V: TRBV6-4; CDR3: CASSDRRTASKREGLYNEQFF; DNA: TGTGCCAGCAGTGACAGAAGGACAGCCTCAAAGCGGGAGGGCCTCTACAATGAGCAGTTCTTC
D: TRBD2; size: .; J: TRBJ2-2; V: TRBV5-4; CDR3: CASTAGEGIRGGELFF; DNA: TGTGCCAGCACCGCGGGAGAGGGGATAAGAGGAGGGGAGCTGTTTTTT
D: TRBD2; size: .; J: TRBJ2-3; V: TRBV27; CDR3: CASSPTLLAGGDTQYF; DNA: TGTGCCAGCAGTCCCACCCTGCTAGCGGGAGGTGATACGCAGTATTTT
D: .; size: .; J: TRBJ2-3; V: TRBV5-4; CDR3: CASSSSTDTQYF; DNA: TGTGCCAGCAGCTCTAGCACAGATACGCAGTATTTT
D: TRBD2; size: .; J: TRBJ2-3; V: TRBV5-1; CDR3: CASSLWGTSGSGDTQYF; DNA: TGCGCCAGCAGCTTGTGGGGGACTAGCGGGAGCGGAGATACGCAGTATTTT
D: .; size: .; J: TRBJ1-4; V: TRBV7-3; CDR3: CASSLMGGANEKLFF; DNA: TGTGCCAGCAGCTTAATGGGGGGGGCTAATGAAAAACTGTTTTTT
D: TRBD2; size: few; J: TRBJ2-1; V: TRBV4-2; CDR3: CASSQESSGRGQFF; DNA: TGTGCCAGCAGCCAAGAGTCTAGCGGGAGGGGACAGTTCTTC
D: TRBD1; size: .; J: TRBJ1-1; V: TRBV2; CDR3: CASSQPLTGGKDEAFF; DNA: TGTGCCAGCAGCCAACCTCTGACAGGGGGCAAAGATGAAGCTTTCTTT
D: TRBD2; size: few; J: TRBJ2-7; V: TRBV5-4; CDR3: CASSSGLAGVRSEQYF; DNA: TGTGCCAGCAGCAGCGGACTAGCGGGAGTGCGTAGCGAGCAGTACTTC
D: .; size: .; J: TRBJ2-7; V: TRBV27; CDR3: CASSRGPATYEQYF; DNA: TGTGCCAGCAGCCGCGGGCCGGCTACCTACGAGCAGTACTTC
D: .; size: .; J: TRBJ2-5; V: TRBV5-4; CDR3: CASSLSPQETQYF; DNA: TGTGCCAGCAGCTTGAGCCCGCAAGAGACCCAGTACTTC
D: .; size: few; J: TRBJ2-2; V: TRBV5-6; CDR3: CASRDLGRGELFF; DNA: TGTGCCAGCAGGGATTTGGGGCGGGGGGAGCTGTTTTTT
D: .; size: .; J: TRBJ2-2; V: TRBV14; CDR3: CASSQDLRDTGELFF; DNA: TGTGCCAGCAGCCAAGATCTCAGGGACACCGGGGAGCTGTTTTTT
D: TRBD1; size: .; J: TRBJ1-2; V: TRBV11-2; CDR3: CASTPRPTGGTGYTF; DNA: TGTGCCAGCACCCCTAGGCCAACAGGGGGTACCGGCTACACCTTC
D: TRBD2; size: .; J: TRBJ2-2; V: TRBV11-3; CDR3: CASSSPAGAGELFF; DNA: TGTGCCAGCAGCTCCCCGGCGGGGGCCGGGGAGCTGTTTTTT
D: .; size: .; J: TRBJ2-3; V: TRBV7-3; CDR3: CASSPDGSTDTQYF; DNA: TGTGCCAGCAGCCCCGACGGGAGCACAGATACGCAGTATTTT
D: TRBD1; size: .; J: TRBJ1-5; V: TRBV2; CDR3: CASSVGQAANQPQHF; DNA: TGTGCCAGCAGTGTAGGACAGGCGGCTAATCAGCCCCAGCATTTT
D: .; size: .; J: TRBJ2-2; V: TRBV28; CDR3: CASGIGGDTGELFF; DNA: TGTGCCAGCGGGATTGGAGGGGACACCGGGGAGCTGTTTTTT
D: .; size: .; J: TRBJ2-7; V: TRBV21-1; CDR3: CASSKKNGEEVREQYF; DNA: TGTGCCAGCAGCAAAAAAAATGGTGAGGAGGTAAGGGAGCAGTACTTC
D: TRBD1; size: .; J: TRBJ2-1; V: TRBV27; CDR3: CASSSFGQGRSNEQFF; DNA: TGTGCCAGCAGCTCTTTCGGACAGGGGAGGTCCAATGAGCAGTTCTTC
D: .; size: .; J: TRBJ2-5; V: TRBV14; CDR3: CARRQIQETQYF; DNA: TGTGCCAGGCGACAGATCCAAGAGACCCAGTACTTC
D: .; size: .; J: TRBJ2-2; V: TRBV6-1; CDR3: CASSETGEGAGELFF; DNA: TGTGCCAGCAGTGAGACAGGGGAGGGGGCCGGGGAGCTGTTTTTT
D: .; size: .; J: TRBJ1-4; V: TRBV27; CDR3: CASSLSGGGEKLFF; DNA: TGTGCCAGCAGTTTGAGCGGGGGGGGTGAAAAACTGTTTTTT
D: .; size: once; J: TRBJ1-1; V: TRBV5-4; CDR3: CASSLEAQGREAFF; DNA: TGTGCCAGCAGCTTGGAGGCACAGGGACGCGAAGCTTTCTTT
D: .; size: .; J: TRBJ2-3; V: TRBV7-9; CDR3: CASSLPPWTGLTDTQYF; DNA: TGTGCCAGCAGCTTACCCCCCTGGACTGGCCTCACAGATACGCAGTATTTT
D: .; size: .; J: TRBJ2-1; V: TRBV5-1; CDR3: CASSLVPGVSYNEQFF; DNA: TGCGCCAGCAGCTTGGTTCCGGGAGTGTCCTACAATGAGCAGTTCTTC
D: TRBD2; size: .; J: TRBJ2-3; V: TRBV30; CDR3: CAWRLAASTDTQYF; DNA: TGTGCCTGGAGACTAGCGGCTAGCACAGATACGCAGTATTTT
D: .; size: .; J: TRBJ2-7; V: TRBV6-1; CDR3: CASSDPVYEQYF; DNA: TGTGCCAGCAGTGACCCGGTCTACGAGCAGTACTTC
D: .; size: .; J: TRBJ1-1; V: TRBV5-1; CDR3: CASSRLGQLNTEAFF; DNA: TGCGCCAGCAGCAGGCTTGGACAACTGAACACTGAAGCTTTCTTT
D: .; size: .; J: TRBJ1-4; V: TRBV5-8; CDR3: CASSLEVGLVATNEKLFF; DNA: TGTGCCAGCAGCTTGGAAGTGGGCCTGGTTGCAACTAATGAAAAACTGTTTTTT
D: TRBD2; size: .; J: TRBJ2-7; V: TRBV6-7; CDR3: CASSYLGRVGLAGDYEQYF; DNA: TGTGCCAGCAGTTACTTGGGCCGGGTAGGACTAGCGGGCGACTACGAGCAGTACTTC
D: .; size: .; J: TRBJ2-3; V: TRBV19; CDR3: CASTTRSRTDTQYF; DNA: TGTGCCAGTACCACTAGAAGTCGCACAGATACGCAGTATTTT
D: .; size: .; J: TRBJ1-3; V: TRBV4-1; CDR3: CASSLELSSGNTIYF; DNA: TGCGCCAGCAGCCTCGAGTTGAGCTCTGGAAACACCATATATTTT
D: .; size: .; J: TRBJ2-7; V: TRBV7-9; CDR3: CASSHWGENVYEQYF; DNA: TGTGCCAGCAGCCACTGGGGGGAAAATGTCTACGAGCAGTACTTC
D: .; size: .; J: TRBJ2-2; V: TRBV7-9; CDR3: CASSAGVPSGELFF; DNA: TGTGCCAGCAGCGCCGGGGTGCCCTCCGGGGAGCTGTTTTTT